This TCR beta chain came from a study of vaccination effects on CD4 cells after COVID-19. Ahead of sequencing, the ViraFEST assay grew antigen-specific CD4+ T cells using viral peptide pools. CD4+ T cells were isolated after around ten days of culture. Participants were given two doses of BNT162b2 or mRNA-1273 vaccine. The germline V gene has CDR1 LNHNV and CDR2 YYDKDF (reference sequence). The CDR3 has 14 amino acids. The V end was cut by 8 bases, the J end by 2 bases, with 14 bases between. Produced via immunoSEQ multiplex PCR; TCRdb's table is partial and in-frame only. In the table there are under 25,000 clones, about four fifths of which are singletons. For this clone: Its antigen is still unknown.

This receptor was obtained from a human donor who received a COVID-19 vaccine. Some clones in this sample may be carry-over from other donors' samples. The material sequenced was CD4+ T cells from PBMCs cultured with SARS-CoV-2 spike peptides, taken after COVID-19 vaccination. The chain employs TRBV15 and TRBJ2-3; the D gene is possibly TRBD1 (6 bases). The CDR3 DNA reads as TGTGCCACCGCCCCAGGGGCGGTCACAGATACGCAGTATTTT. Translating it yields CATAPGAVTDTQYF.